The sequence of this TCR beta chain was determined in a study of cytomegalovirus exposure and HLA in healthy donors. Study-level findings and limits: Rare TCR sequences predominated, though certain public TCRs were found in many donors.

13 Jbeta primers and 60 Vbeta primers were used for the PCR. The assay was immunoSEQ multiplex PCR, and TCRdb's table has in-frame clones only and misses some. The sample data list approximately 100,000 clones. The V gene's germline CDR1 is MNHEY and CDR2 SMNVEV (reference sequence). This CDR3 contains 15 residues. V shed 5 bases, J shed 6 bases, and the junction held 11 bases outside the gene matches. Points on this clone: What it binds is unknown.

Sample: PBMCs. The gene calls are TRBV27 and TRBJ2-7, with 9 positions matching TRBD1. This clonotype originated in a man between 50 and 59 years old in good health and CMV-seronegative. The CDR3 region has the DNA TGTGCCAGCAGTACCCCGGGACAGGGATTTGTCGAGCAGTACTTC. Translated, it gives CASSTPGQGFVEQYF.